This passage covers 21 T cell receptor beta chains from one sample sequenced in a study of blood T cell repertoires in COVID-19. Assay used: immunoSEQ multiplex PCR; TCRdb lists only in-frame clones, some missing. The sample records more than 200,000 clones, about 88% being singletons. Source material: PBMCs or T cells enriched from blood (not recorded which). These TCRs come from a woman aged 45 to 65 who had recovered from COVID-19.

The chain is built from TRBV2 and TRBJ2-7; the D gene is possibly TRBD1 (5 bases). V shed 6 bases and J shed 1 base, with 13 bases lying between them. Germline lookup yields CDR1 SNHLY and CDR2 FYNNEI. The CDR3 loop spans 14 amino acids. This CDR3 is CASSTSGISYEQYF. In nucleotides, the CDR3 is TGTGCCAGCAGCACATCAGGGATTTCCTACGAGCAGTACTTC.

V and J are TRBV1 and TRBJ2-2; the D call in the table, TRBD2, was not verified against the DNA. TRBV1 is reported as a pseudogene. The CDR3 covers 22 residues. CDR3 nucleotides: TGCACCAGCAGCGAATTACCACCGACCTCGGGACTAGCGCACACGAACACCGGGGAGCTGTTTTTT. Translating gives CTSSELPPTSGLAHTNTGELFF.

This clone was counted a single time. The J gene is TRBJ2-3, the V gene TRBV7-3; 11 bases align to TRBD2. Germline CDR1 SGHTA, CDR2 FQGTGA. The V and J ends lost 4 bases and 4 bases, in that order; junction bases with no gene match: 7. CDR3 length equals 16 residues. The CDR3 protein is CASSSLAGGPADTQYF. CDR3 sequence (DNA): TGTGCCAGCAGCTCGCTAGCGGGAGGTCCGGCAGATACGCAGTATTTT.

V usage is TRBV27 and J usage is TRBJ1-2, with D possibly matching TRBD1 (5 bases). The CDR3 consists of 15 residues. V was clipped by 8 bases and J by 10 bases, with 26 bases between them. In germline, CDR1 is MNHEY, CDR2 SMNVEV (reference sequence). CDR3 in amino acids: CASSRIFPGGRDYTF. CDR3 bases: TGTGCCAGCTCCCGGATTTTCCCGGGGGGGAGGGACTACACCTTC.

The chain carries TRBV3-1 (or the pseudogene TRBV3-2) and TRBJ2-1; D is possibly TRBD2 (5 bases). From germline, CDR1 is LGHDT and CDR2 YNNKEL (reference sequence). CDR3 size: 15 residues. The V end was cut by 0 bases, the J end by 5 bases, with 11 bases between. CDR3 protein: CASSQESSLHNEQFF. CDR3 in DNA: TGTGCCAGCAGCCAAGAGTCTAGCCTCCACAATGAGCAGTTCTTC.

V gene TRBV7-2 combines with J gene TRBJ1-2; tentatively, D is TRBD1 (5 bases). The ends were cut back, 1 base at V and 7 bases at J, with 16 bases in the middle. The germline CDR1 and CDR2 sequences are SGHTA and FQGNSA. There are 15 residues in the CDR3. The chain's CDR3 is CASSLVTQGFTGYTF. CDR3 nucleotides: TGTGCCAGCAGCTTAGTTACTCAGGGTTTTACTGGCTACACCTTC.

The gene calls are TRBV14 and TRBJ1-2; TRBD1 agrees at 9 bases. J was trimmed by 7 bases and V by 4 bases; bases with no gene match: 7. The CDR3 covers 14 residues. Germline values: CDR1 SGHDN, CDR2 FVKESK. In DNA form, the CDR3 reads TGTGCCAGCAGCCCCCGGGACAGGGCTTTTGGCTACACCTTC. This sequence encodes CASSPRDRAFGYTF. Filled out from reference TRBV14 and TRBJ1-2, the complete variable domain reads EAGVTQFPSHSVIEKGQTVTLRCDPISGHDNLYWYRRVMGKEIKFLLHFVKESKQDESGMPNNRFLAERTGGTYSTLKVQPAELEDSGVYFCASSPRDRAFGYTFGSGTRLTVV.

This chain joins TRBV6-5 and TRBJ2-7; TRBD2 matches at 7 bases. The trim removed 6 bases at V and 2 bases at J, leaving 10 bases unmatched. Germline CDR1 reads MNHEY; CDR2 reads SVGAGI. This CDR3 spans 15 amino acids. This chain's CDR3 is CASRDPGLPPYEQYF. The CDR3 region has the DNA TGTGCCAGCAGGGACCCGGGACTACCGCCCTACGAGCAGTACTTC.

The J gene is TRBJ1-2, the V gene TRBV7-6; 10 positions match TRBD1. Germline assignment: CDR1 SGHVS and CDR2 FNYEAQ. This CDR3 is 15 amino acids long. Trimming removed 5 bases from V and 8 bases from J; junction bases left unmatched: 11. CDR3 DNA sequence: TGTGCCAGCAGCCCGACAGGGGGCCCTCCCAGGGGCTACACCTTC. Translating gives CASSPTGGPPRGYTF.

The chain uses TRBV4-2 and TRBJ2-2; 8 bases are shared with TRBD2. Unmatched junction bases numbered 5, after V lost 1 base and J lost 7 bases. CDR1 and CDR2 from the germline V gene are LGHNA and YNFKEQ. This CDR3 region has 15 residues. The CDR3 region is CASSQAGLAGGELFF. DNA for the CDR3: TGTGCCAGCAGCCAAGCGGGTCTAGCGGGCGGGGAGCTGTTTTTT.

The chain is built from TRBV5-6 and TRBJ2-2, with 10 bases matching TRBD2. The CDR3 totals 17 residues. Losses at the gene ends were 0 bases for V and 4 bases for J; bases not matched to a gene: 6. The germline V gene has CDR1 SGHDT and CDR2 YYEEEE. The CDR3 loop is CASSLAKREGVTGELFF. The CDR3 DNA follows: TGTGCCAGCAGCTTGGCTAAGCGGGAGGGGGTCACCGGGGAGCTGTTTTTT.

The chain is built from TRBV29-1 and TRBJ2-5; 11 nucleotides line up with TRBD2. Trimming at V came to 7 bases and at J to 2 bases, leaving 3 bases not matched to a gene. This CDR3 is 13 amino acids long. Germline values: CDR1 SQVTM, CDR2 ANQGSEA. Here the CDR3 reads CSAGLAAQETQYF. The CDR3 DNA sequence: TGCAGCGCGGGACTAGCGGCTCAAGAGACCCAGTACTTC.

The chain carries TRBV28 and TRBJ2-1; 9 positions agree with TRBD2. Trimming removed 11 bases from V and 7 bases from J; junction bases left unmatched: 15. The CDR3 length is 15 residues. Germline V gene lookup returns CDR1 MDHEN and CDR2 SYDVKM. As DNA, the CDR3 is TGTGCCTACAGCGGGAGGAATATGCGTTGGAATGAGCAGTTCTTC. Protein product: CAYSGRNMRWNEQFF.

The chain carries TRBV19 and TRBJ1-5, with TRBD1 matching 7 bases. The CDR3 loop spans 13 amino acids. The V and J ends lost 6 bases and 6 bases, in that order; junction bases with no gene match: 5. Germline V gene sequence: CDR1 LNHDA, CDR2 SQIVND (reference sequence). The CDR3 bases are TGTGCCAGTAGCAACAGGGGACCTCAGCCCCAGCATTTT. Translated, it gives CASSNRGPQPQHF.

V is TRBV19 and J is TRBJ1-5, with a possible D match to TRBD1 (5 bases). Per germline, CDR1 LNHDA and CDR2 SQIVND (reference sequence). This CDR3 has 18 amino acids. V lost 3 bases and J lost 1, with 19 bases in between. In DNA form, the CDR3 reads TGTGCCAGTAGTATGGGGCCAGGCCGGCTTGGGAGCAATCAGCCCCAGCATTTT. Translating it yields CASSMGPGRLGSNQPQHF.

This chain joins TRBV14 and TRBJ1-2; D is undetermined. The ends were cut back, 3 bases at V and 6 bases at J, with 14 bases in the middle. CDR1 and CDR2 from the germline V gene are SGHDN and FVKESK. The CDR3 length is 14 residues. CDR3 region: CASSHASRVDGYTF. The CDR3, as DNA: TGTGCCAGCAGCCACGCGAGCCGAGTCGATGGCTACACCTTC. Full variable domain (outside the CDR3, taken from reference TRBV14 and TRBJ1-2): EAGVTQFPSHSVIEKGQTVTLRCDPISGHDNLYWYRRVMGKEIKFLLHFVKESKQDESGMPNNRFLAERTGGTYSTLKVQPAELEDSGVYFCASSHASRVDGYTFGSGTRLTVV.

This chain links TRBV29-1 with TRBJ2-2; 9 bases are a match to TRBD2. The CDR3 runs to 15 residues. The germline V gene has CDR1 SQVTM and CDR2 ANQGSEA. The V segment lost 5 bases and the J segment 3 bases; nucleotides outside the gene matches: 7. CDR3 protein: CSVNLAGEHTGELFF. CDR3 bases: TGCAGCGTTAATTTAGCGGGAGAACACACCGGGGAGCTGTTTTTT.

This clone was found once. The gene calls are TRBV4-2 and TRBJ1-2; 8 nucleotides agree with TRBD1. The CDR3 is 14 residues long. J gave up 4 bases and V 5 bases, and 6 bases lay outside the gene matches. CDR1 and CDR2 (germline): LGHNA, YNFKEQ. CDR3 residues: CASSGQGYGYGYTF. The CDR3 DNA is TGTGCCAGCAGCGGACAGGGCTACGGCTATGGCTACACCTTC.

The CDR3 loop reads CATNGTGGCETQYF. The CDR3 nucleotides are TGTGCCACCAACGGGACAGGGGGCTGTGAGACCCAGTACTTC. J is TRBJ2-5 and V is TRBV9; 12 bases align to TRBD1. Per germline, CDR1 SGDLS and CDR2 YYNGEE. J lost 5 bases, V lost 9 bases, and 8 bases had no gene match. The CDR3 totals 14 residues.

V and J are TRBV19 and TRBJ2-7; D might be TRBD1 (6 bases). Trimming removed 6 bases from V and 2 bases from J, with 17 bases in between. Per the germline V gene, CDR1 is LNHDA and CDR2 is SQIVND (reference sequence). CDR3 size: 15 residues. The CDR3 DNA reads TGTGCCAGTAGACGCAGTGACAGGTCTACCTACGAGCAGTACTTC. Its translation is CASRRSDRSTYEQYF. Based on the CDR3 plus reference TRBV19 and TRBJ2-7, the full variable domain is DGGITQSPKYLFRKEGQNVTLSCEQNLNHDAMYWYRQDPGQGLRLIYYSQIVNDFQKGDIAEGYSVSREKKESFPLTVTSAQKNPTAFYLCASRRSDRSTYEQYFGPGTRLTVT.

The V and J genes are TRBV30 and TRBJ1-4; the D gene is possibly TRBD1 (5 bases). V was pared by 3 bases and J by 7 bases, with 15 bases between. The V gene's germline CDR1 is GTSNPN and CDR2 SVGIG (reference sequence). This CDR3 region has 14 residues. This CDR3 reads CAWSGRGRREKLFF. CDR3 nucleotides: TGTGCCTGGAGCGGGCGGGGGAGGCGTGAAAAACTGTTTTTT.